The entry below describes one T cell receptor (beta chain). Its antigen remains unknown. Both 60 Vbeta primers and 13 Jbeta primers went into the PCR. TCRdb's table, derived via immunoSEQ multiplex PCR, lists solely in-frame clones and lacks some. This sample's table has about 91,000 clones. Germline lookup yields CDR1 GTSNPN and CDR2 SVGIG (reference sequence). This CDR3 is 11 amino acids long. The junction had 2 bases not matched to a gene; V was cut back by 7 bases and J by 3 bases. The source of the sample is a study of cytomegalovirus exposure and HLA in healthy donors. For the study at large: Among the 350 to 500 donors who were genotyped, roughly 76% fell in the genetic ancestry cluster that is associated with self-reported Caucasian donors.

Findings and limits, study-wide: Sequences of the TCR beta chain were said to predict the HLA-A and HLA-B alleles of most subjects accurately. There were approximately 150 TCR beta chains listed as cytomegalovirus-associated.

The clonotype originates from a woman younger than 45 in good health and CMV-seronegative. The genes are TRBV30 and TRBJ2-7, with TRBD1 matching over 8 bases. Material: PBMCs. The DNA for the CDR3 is TGTGCCTTAACAGGGGGCTACGAGCAGTACTTC. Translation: CALTGGYEQYF.